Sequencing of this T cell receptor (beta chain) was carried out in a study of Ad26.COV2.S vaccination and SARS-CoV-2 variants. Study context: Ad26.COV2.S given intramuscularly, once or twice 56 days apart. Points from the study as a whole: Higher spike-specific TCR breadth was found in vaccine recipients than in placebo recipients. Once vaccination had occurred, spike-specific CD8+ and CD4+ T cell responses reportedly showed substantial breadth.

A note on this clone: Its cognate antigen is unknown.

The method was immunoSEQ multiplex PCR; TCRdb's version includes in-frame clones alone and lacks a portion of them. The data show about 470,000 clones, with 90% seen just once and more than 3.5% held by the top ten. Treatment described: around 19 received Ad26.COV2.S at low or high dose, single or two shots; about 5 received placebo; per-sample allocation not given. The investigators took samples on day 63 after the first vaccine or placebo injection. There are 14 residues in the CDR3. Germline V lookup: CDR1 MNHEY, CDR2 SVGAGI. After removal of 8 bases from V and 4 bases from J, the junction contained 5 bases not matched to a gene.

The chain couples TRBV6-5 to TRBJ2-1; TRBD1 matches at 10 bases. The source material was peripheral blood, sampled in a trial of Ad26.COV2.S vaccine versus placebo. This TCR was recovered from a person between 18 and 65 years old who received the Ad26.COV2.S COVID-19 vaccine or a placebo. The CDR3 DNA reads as TGTGCCAGCTTACCGGGACAGGGGTACAATGAGCAGTTCTTC. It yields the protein CASLPGQGYNEQFF.